These T cell receptor beta chains were read from a single sample in a study of tumor and adjacent non-tumor tissue in lung cancer. TCRdb used MiXCR to reprocess the multiplex PCR reads, holding one entry per CDR3 protein. The sample shows 100,000 to 150,000 distinct CDR3 sequences, roughly 64% of them seen only once. The sequenced sample was lung tumor tissue. The receptors here all came from a man aged 25 to 40 with non-small cell lung cancer. Each CDR3 is given with its conserved first and last residue. D genes are given only for firm matches. Where a row states a size, it is once, few, many or the class of an expanded clone; other rows omit it.

d_gene	abundance	j_gene	v_gene	CDR3nt	CDR3aa
TRBD2	many	TRBJ2-2	TRBV20-1	TGCAGTGCGCGGATAGCGGGAGCGAACACCGGGGAGCTGTTTTTT	CSARIAGANTGELFF
NA	NA	TRBJ2-7	TRBV20-1	TGCAGTACTAGGGTGGACTGGGGGGCCTACGAGCAGTACTTC	CSTRVDWGAYEQYF
TRBD1	many	TRBJ2-2	TRBV29-1	TGCAGCGGACAGGGGAACACCGGGGAGCTGTTTTTT	CSGQGNTGELFF
NA	NA	TRBJ1-5	TRBV18	TGTGCCAGCTCACCGAGGGGAGGGGGCAATCAGCCCCAGCATTTT	CASSPRGGGNQPQHF
NA	NA	TRBJ1-1	TRBV30	TGTGCCTGGAGGCTACGGGGACCCACTGAAGCTTTCTTT	CAWRLRGPTEAFF
NA	NA	TRBJ2-2	TRBV12-3/TRBV12-4	TGTGCCAGCAGGTCGGGGCTCATCGGGGAGCTGTTTTTT	CASRSGLIGELFF
NA	many	TRBJ2-1	TRBV12-3/TRBV12-4	TGTGCCAGCTTGGGGGAGGGGGGCAATGAGCAGTTCTTC	CASLGEGGNEQFF
TRBD2	NA	TRBJ2-7	TRBV29-1	TGCAGTGCGGGCCCAGCGGGATGGGAGCAGTACTTC	CSAGPAGWEQYF
NA	NA	TRBJ2-7	TRBV4-1	TGCGCCAGCAGCCAAGACATATCAGGGAGCTCCTACGAGCAGTACTTC	CASSQDISGSSYEQYF
TRBD1	NA	TRBJ2-2	TRBV11-2	TGTCCCAGCAGCCCCGGGACAGGACTAAACGCCGGGCAGCTGTTTTTT	CPSSPGTGLNAGQLFF